A single sample is the source of the 22 T cell receptor beta chains below, sequenced in a study of CD8+CD57+ T cells in acquired aplastic anemia (dated by TCRdb to 2016 to 2018). Flow cytometry had shown CD8+CD57+ cell expansion in the patients selected for sequencing. The reads were generated on an Illumina HiSeq 2000. TCR beta VDJ combination and CDR3 sequence profiling used genomic DNA as the template. TCRdb ran its own pipeline on the public reads, namely fastp trimming at Q25 and MiXCR clone calling, and kept in-frame beta chains. Identical CDR3 protein sequences are pooled into one entry, listed with their most common genes and DNA. The table for this sample lists roughly 500,000 distinct CDR3 sequences; over 25% of them were counted only once. Together, the top ten hold less than 0.85% of the sample. The sequenced sample consisted of sorted CD4+, CD8+, or CD8+CD57+ T cells (not recorded which) from PBMCs. All receptors derive from a human donor with aplastic anemia.

The gene calls are TRBV5-1 and TRBJ2-5; D not certain. Germline-derived CDR1 and CDR2 are SGHRS and YFSETQ. Deletions cut 0 bases from V and 11 bases from J, with 5 bases between. The CDR3 contains 10 residues. The CDR3 bases are TGCGCCAGCAGCTTGGTCCCACAGTACTTC. Amino acid sequence: CASSLVPQYF.

The chain employs TRBV12-5 and TRBJ1-5; a weak D match, TRBD1 (5 bases). There are 17 residues in the CDR3. V was shortened by 0 bases and J by 0 bases, with 12 bases between the two germline ends. Germline V gives CDR1 LGHNT, CDR2 FRNRAP. DNA for the CDR3: TGTGCTAGTGGTTTGGTCGCAGGGCCTCATAGCAATCAGCCCCAGCATTTT. Translation: CASGLVAGPHSNQPQHF.

The sample holds many counts of this clonotype. V is TRBV4-2 and J is TRBJ1-5; D not certain. There are 15 residues in the CDR3. The V gene lost 0 bases and the J gene lost 9 bases, with 15 bases spanning the gap. Per germline, CDR1 LGHNA and CDR2 YNFKEQ. In DNA, the CDR3 is TGTGCCAGCAGCCAAGATCTAGATGGCTTGCGGCCCCAGCATTTT. Its translation: CASSQDLDGLRPQHF.

The rearrangement uses TRBV25-1 and TRBJ1-1, with D unresolved. The CDR3 loop spans 14 amino acids. The germline V gene encodes CDR1 MGHDK and CDR2 SYGVNS. The CDR3 is CARDYGKGNTEAFF. CDR3 nucleotide sequence: TGTGCTAGAGATTACGGTAAGGGGAACACTGAAGCTTTCTTT.

The V and J genes are TRBV11-2 and TRBJ2-1; TRBD1 might be the D (7 bases). V lost 4 bases, J lost 2 bases, and 12 bases lay in between. CDR1 SGHAT and CDR2 FQNNGV come from the germline V gene. The CDR3 is 15 amino acids. The CDR3: CASSSAGQPYNEQFF. DNA of the CDR3: TGTGCCAGCAGCTCGGCGGGACAGCCCTACAATGAGCAGTTCTTC. Complete variable domain (other parts from reference TRBV11-2 and TRBJ2-1): EAGVAQSPRYKIIEKRQSVAFWCNPISGHATLYWYQQILGQGPKLLIQFQNNGVVDDSQLPKDRFSAERLKGVDSTLKIQPAKLEDSAVYLCASSSAGQPYNEQFFGPGTRLTVL.

This clonotype has ten or more counts. The rearrangement links TRBV7-9 to TRBJ1-2, with D maybe TRBD1 (5 bases). The germline gives CDR1 SEHNR, CDR2 FQNEAQ (reference sequence). V was shortened by 1 base and J by 4 bases, with 7 bases between the two germline ends. This CDR3 region has 13 residues. The CDR3 reads CASSLGTRYGYTF. DNA for the CDR3: TGTGCCAGCAGCTTAGGGACACGCTATGGCTACACCTTC.

This clonotype was seen ten or more times. The chain carries TRBV7-8 and TRBJ1-5; 8 bases align to TRBD1. This CDR3 is 16 amino acids long. V trimming: 5 bases; J trimming: 0 bases; junction bases outside the gene matches: 6. Germline V gives CDR1 SGHVS, CDR2 FQNEAQ. The CDR3 loop is CASSPKDRDSNQPQHF. CDR3 DNA: TGTGCCAGCAGCCCCAAGGACAGGGATAGCAATCAGCCCCAGCATTTT.

This clonotype came up a few times. V and J are TRBV12-5 and TRBJ1-1; no definite D call. V was cut by 6 bases and J by 1 base, with 9 bases left in between. CDR3 length: 13 residues. Germline CDR1 reads LGHNT; CDR2 reads FRNRAP. This chain's CDR3 is CASGSRTNTEAFF. CDR3 coding DNA: TGTGCTAGTGGGTCCCGGACGAACACTGAAGCTTTCTTT.

The sample holds a few counts of this clonotype. The V call is TRBV5-1, the J call TRBJ1-1; 8 bases line up with TRBD1. Trimming removed 0 bases from V and 2 bases from J; junction bases left unmatched: 3. Germline loops: CDR1 SGHRS, CDR2 YFSETQ. This CDR3 has 15 amino acids. This chain's CDR3 is CASSLEGQVNTEAFF. The CDR3 DNA follows: TGCGCCAGCAGCTTGGAGGGACAGGTAAACACTGAAGCTTTCTTT.

About this clonotype itself: Lacking the conserved final phenylalanine or tryptophan, this CDR3 likely reflects a read error. The chain carries TRBV10-3 and TRBJ2-4, with 7 bases that match TRBD1. The CDR3 extends over 16 amino acids. Germline CDR1 ENHRY, CDR2 SYGVKD. The J segment lost 1 base and the V segment lost 0 bases, leaving 3 bases of the junction unmatched. The CDR3 DNA is TGTGCCATCAGTGAGTCGACAGGGAAGGCCAAAAACATTCAGTACCTC. Encoded protein: CAISESTGKAKNIQYL.

This clonotype was detected ten times or more. The J gene is TRBJ2-7, the V gene TRBV19; TRBD1 matches 7 bases. Trimming at V came to 5 bases and at J to 2 bases, leaving 12 bases not matched to a gene. This CDR3 is 16 amino acids long. CDR1 and CDR2 from the germline V gene are LNHDA and SQIVND (reference sequence). The CDR3 nucleotides read TGTGCCAGTAGTCGCCAACCCTCAGGGGGACCCTACGAGCAGTACTTC. Residues: CASSRQPSGGPYEQYF.

This clonotype was counted between two and nine times. This chain connects TRBV4-3 to TRBJ1-4; D possibly corresponds to TRBD1 (6 bases). This CDR3 has 18 residues. Germline V CDR1 and CDR2: LGHNA, YSLEER. Trimming shortened V by 1 base and J by 7 bases, and 22 bases separated the two germline ends. In DNA form, the CDR3 reads TGCGCCAGCAGCCAAGGGCCGGGACAAGGACTGGTGTTTGAAAAACTGTTTTTT. Encoded protein: CASSQGPGQGLVFEKLFF.

This clonotype was counted at least ten times. This rearrangement joins TRBV24-1 to TRBJ1-2; 8 bases line up with TRBD1. The CDR3 consists of 15 residues. V was clipped by 4 bases and J by 6 bases; unmatched bases: 9. Germline V gives CDR1 KGHDR, CDR2 SFDVKD. The CDR3 here is CATSDPDRGVHGYTF. The CDR3 region has the DNA TGTGCCACCAGTGACCCCGACAGGGGAGTCCATGGCTACACCTTC.

This clonotype was seen ten or more times. The V call is TRBV9, the J call TRBJ1-1; D is unresolved. This CDR3 has 14 amino acids. The V gene's germline CDR1 is SGDLS and CDR2 YYNGEE. V was cut by 1 base and J by 1 base, with 8 bases left in between. The CDR3 protein is CASSVKWGNTEAFF. As DNA, the CDR3 is TGTGCCAGCAGCGTAAAGTGGGGGAACACTGAAGCTTTCTTT.

V gene TRBV7-2 combines with J gene TRBJ2-7, with D perhaps matching TRBD2 (5 bases). The V gene's germline CDR1 is SGHTA and CDR2 FQGNSA. V gave up 7 bases and J gave up 4 bases, with 14 bases separating them. The CDR3 has 13 residues. CDR3 DNA: TGTGCCAGCAACTCATTTTCGGGATACGAGCAGTACTTC. Translation gives CASNSFSGYEQYF.

This clonotype came up many times. The chain uses TRBV19 and TRBJ2-7; tentative D call: TRBD1 (6 bases). The CDR3 covers 13 residues. V was pared by 4 bases and J by 5 bases, with 12 bases between. From germline, CDR1 is LNHDA and CDR2 SQIVND (reference sequence). CDR3 sequence: CASSTTGYNEQYF. In DNA, the CDR3 is TGTGCCAGTAGTACAACAGGGTACAACGAGCAGTACTTC.

This clonotype occurred a few times. The CDR3 bases are TGTGCCAGCAGCTTAGCCCTCCGGGATCAAGAGACCCAGTACTTC. Translated, it gives CASSLALRDQETQYF. The chain couples TRBV7-9 to TRBJ2-5; tentative D call: TRBD2 (5 bases). CDR3 length: 15 amino acids. V dropped 0 bases and J dropped 2 bases, with 10 bases sitting between them. Germline CDR1 SEHNR, CDR2 FQNEAQ (reference sequence). Full variable domain (missing parts from reference TRBV7-9 and TRBJ2-5): DTGVSQNPRHKITKRGQNVTFRCDPISEHNRLYWYRQTLGQGPEFLTYFQNEAQLEKSRLLSDRFSAERPKGSFSTLEIQRTEQGDSAMYLCASSLALRDQETQYFGPGTRLLVL.

This chain links TRBV5-6 with TRBJ2-7; TRBD2 matches at 8 bases. V dropped 0 bases and J dropped 7; count of bases not matched to a gene: 12. The CDR3 runs to 16 residues. Looked up from germline, CDR1 is SGHDT and CDR2 is YYEEEE. The CDR3 DNA follows: TGTGCCAGCAGCTTGGCCGCGTCTGGGACTAGACGGGAGCAGTACTTC. Protein sequence: CASSLAASGTRREQYF. The variable domain in full, with the rest retrieved from reference TRBV5-6 and TRBJ2-7, is DAGVTQSPTHLIKTRGQQVTLRCSPKSGHDTVSWYQQALGQGPQFIFQYYEEEERQRGNFPDRFSGHQFPNYSSELNVNALLLGDSALYLCASSLAASGTRREQYFGPGTRLTVT.

The chain employs TRBV20-1 and TRBJ2-2, with D unresolved. The CDR3 has 16 residues. Per the germline V gene, CDR1 is DFQATT and CDR2 is SNEGSKA (reference sequence). Trimming removed 0 bases at V and 0 bases at J, with 11 bases between. The CDR3 protein is CSARDLARTNTGELFF. The CDR3 DNA is TGCAGTGCTAGAGATCTGGCGCGGACGAACACCGGGGAGCTGTTTTTT.

This clonotype was recorded many times. This sequence joins TRBV6-1 and TRBJ2-7; D is possibly TRBD1 (5 bases). The CDR3 sequence is 13 residues long. Germline V gene sequence: CDR1 MNHNS, CDR2 SASEGT. The V gene lost 8 bases and the J gene lost 3 bases, with 14 bases spanning the gap. Here the CDR3 reads CASLSRADYEQYF. The CDR3 coding sequence is TGTGCCAGCTTGAGCAGGGCGGACTACGAGCAGTACTTC.

This chain links TRBV5-4 with TRBJ1-5, with a tentative D call TRBD1 (6 bases). Deletions cut 0 bases from V and 0 bases from J, with 16 bases between. The CDR3 has 18 amino acids. Germline lookup yields CDR1 SGHNT and CDR2 YYREEE (reference sequence). The CDR3 reads CASSLGGVTGYSNQPQHF. The DNA of the CDR3 is TGTGCCAGCAGCTTGGGGGGGGTGACAGGATATAGCAATCAGCCCCAGCATTTT.

This clonotype was seen at least ten times. The chain uses TRBV5-1 and TRBJ1-2; D is unresolved. The V and J ends lost 1 base and 3 bases respectively, with 7 bases between them. CDR1 SGHRS and CDR2 YFSETQ come from the germline V gene. This CDR3 contains 13 residues. CDR3 sequence (DNA): TGCGCCAGCAGCTTGTCCCTCGACTATGGCTACACCTTC. Its translation: CASSLSLDYGYTF.